These 31 T cell receptor beta chains originate from one sample sequenced in a study of a mutant IDH1 vaccine in newly diagnosed glioma. Antigens for these TCRs are unknown. This sample's time point: week 35, safety follow-up. Every single dose of the vaccine, 300 ug of mutant IDH1 20-mer peptide, came with topical imiquimod. Here immunoSEQ multiplex PCR was the method, and the copy in TCRdb shows in-frame clones only, minus some. The profile covers over 55,000 clones, with more than 80% appearing a single time and roughly 5.7% taken by the ten largest. This sample comprised PBMCs, obtained from a glioma patient whose treatment included an IDH1 peptide vaccine. The receptors here all came from a man aged 35 to 55 with glioma.

The rearrangement links TRBV6-5 to TRBJ1-3, with D possibly being TRBD1 (5 bases). Germline V gene data show CDR1 as MNHEY and CDR2 as SVGAGI. CDR3 length: 14 amino acids. V gave up 6 bases and J gave up 9 bases, with 18 bases separating them. The CDR3 protein is CASRALGDGGTIYF. CDR3 DNA: TGTGCCAGCAGAGCTTTAGGGGATGGCGGCACCATATATTTT.

J is TRBJ1-2 and V is TRBV6-5; 8 bases map to TRBD1. The length of the CDR3 is 15 residues. Germline assignment: CDR1 MNHEY and CDR2 SVGAGI. The V and J ends lost 7 bases and 5 bases, in that order; junction bases with no gene match: 12. The CDR3 reads CASKRQGAIIYGYTF. In DNA form, the CDR3 reads TGTGCCAGCAAGAGGCAGGGGGCAATAATTTATGGCTACACCTTC.

V is TRBV7-2 and J is TRBJ1-3; maybe TRBD1 (5 bases). The germline V gene encodes CDR1 SGHTA and CDR2 FQGNSA. The CDR3 has 15 residues. The V end lost 4 bases, the J end lost 1 base, and 11 bases lay between the germline ends. The CDR3 DNA follows: TGTGCCAGCAGCTCGGCGGGGGGTTCTGGAAACACCATATATTTT. Amino acid sequence: CASSSAGGSGNTIYF.

This clone was counted between two and nine times. This sequence joins TRBV4-3 and TRBJ2-7, with 12 bases that match TRBD2. CDR3 size: 16 residues. Germline lookup yields CDR1 LGHNA and CDR2 YSLEER. Losses at the gene ends were 3 bases for V and 1 base for J; bases not matched to a gene: 4. CDR3 amino acids: CASSQVTSGSSYEQYF. The CDR3 nucleotides are TGCGCCAGCAGCCAGGTGACTAGCGGGAGTTCCTACGAGCAGTACTTC.

This chain joins TRBV6-1 and TRBJ1-5; D is possibly TRBD1 (5 bases). Germline CDR1 reads MNHNS; CDR2 reads SASEGT. This CDR3 is built from 15 residues. Trimming cost V 6 bases and J 0 bases, with 12 bases left between them. The CDR3 DNA reads TGTGCCAGCAGCGGAGACAGTCGTAGCAATCAGCCCCAGCATTTT. Its protein product is CASSGDSRSNQPQHF.

This clone appeared once. The chain carries TRBV30 and TRBJ2-1; 7 positions agree with TRBD1. V shed 2 bases and J 7 bases; nucleotides not matched to a gene: 8. Germline-derived CDR1 and CDR2 are GTSNPN and SVGIG (reference sequence). The CDR3 totals 14 residues. CDR3 DNA: TGTGCCTGGAGTCCAAACAGGGGCTTGAATGAGCAGTTCTTC. It encodes CAWSPNRGLNEQFF.

The J gene is TRBJ1-1, the V gene TRBV27; the D is unclear. The CDR3 is made up of 13 amino acids. The germline V gene has CDR1 MNHEY and CDR2 SMNVEV (reference sequence). V was trimmed by 4 bases and J by 1 base, leaving 7 bases between them. CDR3 loop: CASSSSTNTEAFF. The CDR3 region has the DNA TGTGCCAGCAGTTCGTCAACGAACACTGAAGCTTTCTTT.

This sequence joins TRBV6-5 and TRBJ1-1; D is unresolved. The CDR3 totals 15 residues. V gave up 0 bases and J gave up 0 bases, with 8 bases separating them. Germline V gene data show CDR1 as MNHEY and CDR2 as SVGAGI. This chain's CDR3 is CASSYSRSMNTEAFF. CDR3 coding DNA: TGTGCCAGCAGTTACTCGAGATCCATGAACACTGAAGCTTTCTTT.

By proportion, this clone is medium-sized. A read error may produce the germline difference seen at one junction end. Written as DNA, the CDR3 is TGTGCCAGCGCCATCGGCGCCTATGAAACTTTCTTT. It is translated as CASAIGAYETFF. The chain employs TRBV7-9 and TRBJ1-1; D not certain. Germline CDR1 SEHNR, CDR2 FQNEAQ (reference sequence). This CDR3 has 12 residues.

The CDR3 region is CSASDTQYF. CDR3 nucleotide sequence: TGCAGTGCTAGTGATACGCAGTATTTT. V gene TRBV20-1 combines with J gene TRBJ2-3; no clear D gene. The length of the CDR3 is 9 residues. CDR1 is DFQATT, CDR2 SNEGSKA, per germline (reference sequence). V was shortened by 3 bases and J by 6 bases, with 1 base between the two germline ends.

The V call is TRBV5-6, the J call TRBJ2-1, with a tentative D call TRBD1 (6 bases). V lost 2 bases and J 7 bases, leaving 16 bases between the germline ends. Germline V gene lookup returns CDR1 SGHDT and CDR2 YYEEEE. The CDR3 is 15 residues long. CDR3 loop: CASSFTGTRGNEQFF. In DNA form, the CDR3 reads TGTGCCAGCAGCTTTACCGGGACAAGGGGGAATGAGCAGTTCTTC.

The chain combines TRBV5-1 with TRBJ2-5; D is unresolved. V shed 0 bases and J shed 6 bases, with 12 bases lying between them. Germline loops: CDR1 SGHRS, CDR2 YFSETQ. This CDR3 is built from 14 residues. CDR3 in amino acids: CASSLGDNLKTQYF. The CDR3 DNA reads TGCGCCAGCAGCTTGGGGGATAACTTGAAGACCCAGTACTTC.

As concerns this clone: An end of the junction differs from the germline gene, which may be a read error. This chain connects TRBV5-4 to TRBJ2-2; D perhaps matches TRBD1 (5 bases). Germline V CDR1 and CDR2: SGHNT, YYREEE (reference sequence). The CDR3 spans 15 residues. The CDR3 loop reads CASSLRRQGTGELFF. The CDR3 bases are TGCGCCAGCAGCCTCCGGCGGCAGGGTACCGGGGAGCTGTTTTTT. Together with reference TRBV5-4 and TRBJ2-2, the CDR3 gives the full variable domain: ETGVTQSPTHLIKTRGQQVTLRCSSQSGHNTVSWYQQALGQGPQFIFQYYREEENGRGNFPPRFSGLQFPNYSSELNVNALELDDSALYLCASSLRRQGTGELFFGEGSRLTVL.

CDR3 sequence: CASSSQLRQKQKATNEKLFF. The CDR3 coding sequence is TGTGCCAGCAGTTCCCAACTCCGACAGAAACAAAAAGCAACTAATGAAAAACTGTTTTTT. The chain combines TRBV28 with TRBJ1-4; D possibly corresponds to TRBD1 (5 bases). V was shortened by 4 bases and J by 0 bases, with 24 bases between the two germline ends. Germline CDR1 is MDHEN and CDR2 is SYDVKM. The CDR3 sequence is 20 residues long.

The genes are TRBV7-2 and TRBJ1-1, with D perhaps TRBD1 (5 bases). The CDR3 extends over 13 amino acids. The V gene lost 10 bases and the J gene lost 1 base, with 13 bases spanning the gap. Germline V gene data show CDR1 as SGHTA and CDR2 as FQGNSA. The chain's CDR3 is CATSRGRNTEAFF. CDR3 DNA sequence: TGTGCCACCAGTCGGGGACGGAACACTGAAGCTTTCTTT.

The CDR3 DNA follows: TGTGCCAGCAGCCCTGCTGGGCGGGCCCTAAGCACAGATACGCAGTATTTT. It translates to CASSPAGRALSTDTQYF. The V and J genes are TRBV5-4 and TRBJ2-3; a possible D gene is TRBD2 (5 bases). The V gene lost 4 bases and the J gene lost 0 bases, with 18 bases spanning the gap. The CDR3 consists of 17 residues. Germline V gene lookup returns CDR1 SGHNT and CDR2 YYREEE (reference sequence).

This chain uses TRBV5-1 with TRBJ2-5, with 7 bases lining up with TRBD2. The germline V gene encodes CDR1 SGHRS and CDR2 YFSETQ. The trim removed 2 bases at V and 5 bases at J, leaving 3 bases unmatched. The CDR3 sequence is 13 residues long. CDR3 bases: TGCGCCAGCAGCTTAAACGGGAGGGAGACCCAGTACTTC. It translates to CASSLNGRETQYF.

The DNA of the CDR3 is TGTGCCACCAGGTTGACAGGGAGCACAGATACGCAGTATTTT. Amino acids: CATRLTGSTDTQYF. The chain has TRBV15 and TRBJ2-3; the match to TRBD1 covers 7 bases. The CDR3 is made up of 14 amino acids. V shed 6 bases and J 0 bases; nucleotides not matched to a gene: 3. The germline V gene encodes CDR1 LNHNV and CDR2 YYDKDF (reference sequence).

This chain joins TRBV7-2 and TRBJ2-1; 11 bases are a match to TRBD2. The germline V gene has CDR1 SGHTA and CDR2 FQGNSA. V dropped 2 bases and J dropped 5; count of bases not matched to a gene: 11. The CDR3 has 18 amino acids. Written as DNA, the CDR3 is TGTGCCAGCAGCTTACGCCCGGGACTAGCGGACCCTCACAATGAGCAGTTCTTC. Its translation is CASSLRPGLADPHNEQFF.

This chain uses TRBV7-2 with TRBJ1-6; 7 positions agree with TRBD1. Germline CDR1 reads SGHTA; CDR2 reads FQGNSA. V shed 1 base, J shed 10 bases, and the junction held 7 bases outside the gene matches. The CDR3 has 15 amino acids. The chain's CDR3 is CASSLGGPGGSPLHF. The CDR3, as DNA: TGTGCCAGCAGCTTAGGTGGGCCAGGGGGATCACCCCTCCACTTT.

This chain connects TRBV30 to TRBJ2-7; D may match TRBD1 or TRBD2 (5 bases each). Germline-derived CDR1 and CDR2 are GTSNPN and SVGIG (reference sequence). The CDR3 is 15 amino acids. V shed 2 bases and J shed 2 bases, with 16 bases lying between them. The CDR3 region has the DNA TGTGCCTGGAGTCAGTTAGGGGTCGGGACCTACGAGCAGTACTTC. Protein: CAWSQLGVGTYEQYF.

The V gene is TRBV9, the J gene TRBJ2-5; D uncertain. Germline CDR1 and CDR2: SGDLS and YYNGEE. Trimming took off 0 bases at V and 3 bases at J, with 9 bases between the two ends. This CDR3 contains 14 residues. CDR3 amino acids: CASSVGIVKETQYF. The CDR3 DNA reads as TGTGCCAGCAGCGTAGGGATCGTCAAAGAGACCCAGTACTTC.

This chain uses TRBV11-2 with TRBJ2-5; 11 nucleotides match TRBD2. The CDR3 has 16 amino acids. Losses at the gene ends were 5 bases for V and 5 bases for J; bases not matched to a gene: 10. Germline CDR1 is SGHAT and CDR2 is FQNNGV. CDR3 residues: CASSILTSGRFETQYF. The CDR3 DNA follows: TGTGCCAGCAGCATCCTAACTAGCGGGAGATTCGAGACCCAGTACTTC.

The sample holds one count of this clone. The chain carries TRBV9 and TRBJ2-7, with 14 bases matching TRBD2. Germline V lookup: CDR1 SGDLS, CDR2 YYNGEE. There are 16 residues in the CDR3. V shed 0 bases, J shed 5 bases, and the junction held 4 bases outside the gene matches. The CDR3 loop reads CASSVEGLAGENEQYF. In DNA form, the CDR3 reads TGTGCCAGCAGCGTAGAGGGACTAGCGGGAGAAAACGAGCAGTACTTC. The entire variable domain, with the rest obtained from reference TRBV9 and TRBJ2-7, is as follows: DSGVTQTPKHLITATGQRVTLRCSPRSGDLSVYWYQQSLDQGLQFLIQYYNGEERAKGNILERFSAQQFPDLHSELNLSSLELGDSALYFCASSVEGLAGENEQYFGPGTRLTVT.

The chain combines TRBV11-3 with TRBJ2-1, with D possibly matching TRBD2 (7 bases). Germline V CDR1 and CDR2: SGHNT, YENEEA. The V end was cut by 1 base, the J end by 2 bases, with 9 bases between. This CDR3 is 15 amino acids long. The CDR3 nucleotides are TGTGCCAGCAGCTTAGGCGGGGGCACCTACAATGAGCAGTTCTTC. Translation: CASSLGGGTYNEQFF.

The chain links TRBV15 to TRBJ2-1; D is uncertain. Germline V lookup: CDR1 LNHNV, CDR2 YYDKDF (reference sequence). The CDR3 extends over 13 amino acids. V was cut by 0 bases and J by 5 bases, with 5 bases left in between. CDR3 loop: CATSRDRNNEQFF. The CDR3 region has the DNA TGTGCCACCAGCAGAGATCGAAACAATGAGCAGTTCTTC.

There are a few counts of this clone. This rearrangement joins TRBV2 to TRBJ1-5, with TRBD1 as a possible D gene (5 bases). Trimming pared 5 bases from V and 6 bases from J, leaving 17 bases between. Looked up from germline, CDR1 is SNHLY and CDR2 is FYNNEI. The CDR3 contains 15 residues. CDR3 sequence reads: CASSLGLTARQPQHF. In DNA, the CDR3 is TGTGCCAGCAGTCTGGGACTTACCGCACGTCAGCCCCAGCATTTT.

The chain is built from TRBV15 and TRBJ1-1; 8 bases map to TRBD1. The CDR3 runs 15 residues. Germline CDR1 is LNHNV and CDR2 is YYDKDF (reference sequence). V shed 2 bases, J shed 5 bases, and the junction held 7 bases outside the gene matches. The CDR3, as DNA: TGTGCCACCAGCAGACTTACAGGGGGAGGGACTGAAGCTTTCTTT. This encodes CATSRLTGGGTEAFF.

This clone was counted a single time. The chain carries TRBV9 and TRBJ2-7; D not certain. The CDR3 covers 9 residues. The germline CDR1 and CDR2 sequences are SGDLS and YYNGEE. Trimming cost V 6 bases and J 10 bases, with 8 bases left between them. CDR3 in DNA: TGTGCCAGCATCCTCGAACAGTACTTC. Its translation: CASILEQYF.

This rearrangement joins TRBV28 to TRBJ2-7; 7 bases map to TRBD1. CDR3 length: 14 residues. V lost 4 bases to trimming and J lost 4 bases; unmatched junction nucleotides: 7. Per germline, CDR1 MDHEN and CDR2 SYDVKM. The CDR3 region has the DNA TGTGCCAGCAGTTATCGAGACAGGGCATACGAGCAGTACTTC. Its translation is CASSYRDRAYEQYF. The full variable domain, its missing parts supplied by reference TRBV28 and TRBJ2-7, is DVKVTQSSRYLVKRTGEKVFLECVQDMDHENMFWYRQDPGLGLRLIYFSYDVKMKEKGDIPEGYSVSREKKERFSLILESASTNQTSMYLCASSYRDRAYEQYFGPGTRLTVT.

This chain connects TRBV15 to TRBJ1-2; D is undetermined. In germline, CDR1 is LNHNV, CDR2 YYDKDF (reference sequence). CDR3 length equals 12 residues. The V and J ends lost 0 bases and 8 bases respectively, with 7 bases between them. Written as DNA, the CDR3 is TGTGCCACCAGCAGAGAGGGGAACGGCTACACCTTC. Translating it yields CATSREGNGYTF.